Presented here are 12 T cell receptor beta chains from one specimen sequenced in a study of regulatory T cells in long-lasting Graves disease. Library construction for TCR beta used iRepertoire HTBI primers and Arm-PCR of CDR3 regions. TCRdb used MiXCR to reprocess the multiplex PCR reads, holding one entry per CDR3 protein. This repertoire shows 350,000 to 400,000 distinct CDR3 sequences, 15% found once; its top ten account for about a fifth. Time point indicated: newly diagnosed GD, antithyroid drugs for less than 3 months. There was RNA extracted from PBMCs, and the TCR library was made from it. The material sequenced was peripheral blood mononuclear cells (PBMCs), taken at new diagnosis, from a patient treated with antithyroid drugs. These receptors all come from a female donor with Graves disease.

At least ten counts were recorded for this clonotype. V is TRBV13 and J is TRBJ2-3; TRBD1 agrees at 10 bases. The CDR3 consists of 16 residues. The trim removed 2 bases at V and 3 bases at J, leaving 5 bases unmatched. The germline gives CDR1 PRHDT, CDR2 FYEKMQ (reference sequence). CDR3 in amino acids: CASSLSGTGETDTQYF. CDR3 bases: TGTGCCAGCAGCTTATCCGGGACAGGGGAGACAGATACGCAGTATTTT.

This clonotype was seen many times. The rearrangement uses TRBV29-1 and TRBJ1-3; D ambiguous. Per the germline V gene, CDR1 is SQVTM and CDR2 is ANQGSEA. The V and J ends lost 3 bases and 3 bases respectively, with 12 bases between them. This CDR3 is built from 14 residues. In nucleotides, the CDR3 is TGCAGCGTTGAGGTGTTGGGGATTGGAAACACCATATATTTT. This translates into CSVEVLGIGNTIYF.

This clonotype was counted many times. The chain combines TRBV7-2 with TRBJ1-4, with no clear D. Trimming pared 0 bases from V and 8 bases from J, leaving 10 bases between. The CDR3 spans 14 residues. CDR1 SGHTA and CDR2 FQGNSA come from the germline V gene. The DNA for the CDR3 is TGTGCCAGCAGCTTAGCCCTCTCTGCGGAAAAACTGTTTTTT. It yields the protein CASSLALSAEKLFF.

V usage is TRBV28 and J usage is TRBJ2-7; TRBD2 aligns across 10 bases. V trimming: 5 bases; J trimming: 0 bases; junction bases outside the gene matches: 4. CDR3 length equals 15 residues. The germline V gene encodes CDR1 MDHEN and CDR2 SYDVKM. The DNA for the CDR3 is TGTGCCAGCAGTGCAACTAGCGGGGCCTCCTACGAGCAGTACTTC. Translation: CASSATSGASYEQYF.

This clonotype showed up many times. The chain carries TRBV20-1 and TRBJ2-5, with a weak D call TRBD2 (6 bases). This CDR3 region has 15 residues. Germline assignment: CDR1 DFQATT and CDR2 SNEGSKA (reference sequence). V was trimmed by 1 base and J by 0 bases, leaving 12 bases between them. The DNA for the CDR3 is TGCAGTGCTAGAGGAGGGACTTCCGACCAAGAGACCCAGTACTTC. Amino acids: CSARGGTSDQETQYF.

The table lists this clonotype with many counts. The chain has TRBV11-2 and TRBJ1-2; 7 nucleotides line up with TRBD1. The CDR3 sequence is 17 residues long. CDR1 SGHAT and CDR2 FQNNGV come from the germline V gene. V was clipped by 5 bases and J by 4 bases; unmatched bases: 16. CDR3 in amino acids: CASSRTGQKLSFYGYTF. CDR3 DNA sequence: TGTGCCAGCAGCCGGACAGGACAGAAGCTATCCTTCTATGGCTACACCTTC.

This clonotype occurred many times. The rearrangement links TRBV28 to TRBJ1-2; a possible D gene is TRBD1 (6 bases). The CDR3 runs 17 residues. Trimming took 1 base from V and 6 from J, leaving 21 bases between them. Germline assignment: CDR1 MDHEN and CDR2 SYDVKM. For the CDR3, the DNA is TGTGCCAGCAGTTTATTCTTGGTGTCAGGGGATCGGAATGGCTACACCTTC. This sequence encodes CASSLFLVSGDRNGYTF.

This clonotype showed up many times. The rearrangement uses TRBV2 and TRBJ2-2; a possible D gene is TRBD1 (6 bases). The ends were cut back, 5 bases at V and 1 base at J, with 8 bases in the middle. CDR1 SNHLY and CDR2 FYNNEI come from the germline V gene. The CDR3 covers 14 residues. The CDR3 DNA is TGTGCCAGCAGTTCGGACAGGAACACCGGGGAGCTGTTTTTT. Translated: CASSSDRNTGELFF.

This clonotype was observed at least ten times. One junction end disagrees with the germline gene, perhaps due to a read error. This sequence joins TRBV7-9 and TRBJ2-5, with 8 positions matching TRBD2. Germline CDR1 and CDR2: SEHNR and FQNEAQ (reference sequence). CDR3 length: 15 amino acids. The CDR3 region has the DNA TGTGCCAGCAGCCCAATGGGCGGACTAGCCCAGACCCAATACTTC. Translation: CASSPMGGLAQTQYF.

This sequence joins TRBV9 and TRBJ2-7; no firm D call. CDR3 size: 13 residues. Trimming pared 4 bases from V and 1 base from J, leaving 9 bases between. Germline CDR1 is SGDLS and CDR2 is YYNGEE. The CDR3 loop is CASSLLESYEQYF. CDR3 sequence (DNA): TGTGCCAGCAGCTTATTGGAGTCCTACGAGCAGTACTTC.

There are many counts of this clonotype. The chain couples TRBV28 to TRBJ2-7; 9 bases are a match to TRBD1. The junction had 6 bases not matched to a gene; V was cut back by 6 bases and J by 3 bases. Germline V gene lookup returns CDR1 MDHEN and CDR2 SYDVKM. The CDR3 runs to 14 residues. The CDR3 DNA reads as TGTGCCAGCAGCACCGGGACAGGGTACTACGAGCAGTACTTC. Encoded protein: CASSTGTGYYEQYF.

This clonotype was counted at least ten times. V is TRBV7-3 and J is TRBJ2-1; 12 nucleotides line up with TRBD2. V trimming: 3 bases; J trimming: 4 bases; junction bases outside the gene matches: 7. Looked up from germline, CDR1 is SGHTA and CDR2 is FQGTGA. The CDR3 covers 17 residues. CDR3 protein: CASSFAPLAGGYNEQFF. The DNA for the CDR3 is TGTGCCAGCAGCTTCGCCCCCCTAGCGGGAGGGTACAATGAGCAGTTCTTC.